The entry that follows covers one T cell receptor beta chain sequence. Its antigen is as yet unknown. It was with 60 Vbeta and 13 Jbeta primers that the PCR ran. Produced via immunoSEQ multiplex PCR; TCRdb's table is partial and in-frame only. The repertoire holds about 160,000 clones, approximately 77% seen once, with less than 2% in the top ten. The data were taken from a study of cytomegalovirus exposure and HLA in healthy donors. Study-wide context: Of around 410 genotyped donors, around 80% grouped in the Caucasian-associated ancestry cluster.

Study outcomes and limitations: Later examination showed HLA-associated TCR beta chains had greater clonal expansion than equally common others.

CDR1 and CDR2 from the germline V gene are SQVTM and ANQGSEA. V was shortened by 3 bases and J by 7 bases, with 9 bases between the two germline ends. CDR3 length equals 11 residues. The chain recombines TRBV29-1 with TRBJ1-1; no definite D call. The sequence came from a male donor in good health and CMV-seronegative. Sequencing was performed on PBMCs. The CDR3 coding sequence is TGCAGCGTTGATGAGGGTTATGAAGCTTTCTTT. It translates to CSVDEGYEAFF.